This TCR beta chain comes out of a study of human T cells and chemical hapten exposure. The wider study: Sensitizing treatment utilized 2% DPC over a roughly 2 cm by roughly 2 cm portion of upper inner arm skin. Study-wide points: No shift was seen in TCRs above 1 in 1000 frequency with DPC sensitization.

TCRdb recomputed calls from the RACE reads with MiXCR, one row per CDR3 protein. The sample shows some 200,000 distinct CDR3 sequences, almost 30% of them seen only once. Stated time point: pre-sensitization, week 0. Specified treatment: therapeutic diphenylcyclopropenone sensitization with weekly scalp DPC. The germline gives CDR1 MDHEN, CDR2 SYDVKM. V dropped 3 bases and J dropped 2 bases, with 8 bases sitting between them. The CDR3 extends over 14 amino acids. This clonotype was counted only a few times. Antigen specificity is unknown. The clonotype comes from a woman aged 25 to 45 with alopecia areata. Some clones in this sample may be carry-over from other donors' samples. The sequences come from whole blood, collected in connection with sensitization to the hapten diphenylcyclopropenone (DPC). V and J are TRBV28 and TRBJ2-1, with D maybe TRBD2 (6 bases). CDR3 DNA sequence: TGTGCCAGCAGTTTGGGCGGGACCTACAATGAGCAGTTCTTC. Protein sequence: CASSLGGTYNEQFF.